These 17 T cell receptor beta chains share one sample of origin, sequenced in a study of neoadjuvant anti-PD-1 for oral cavity cancer. Time point in this sample: after neoadjuvant nivolumab, at surgical resection. TCRdb's table, derived via immunoSEQ multiplex PCR, lists solely in-frame clones and lacks some. This sample has 20,000 to 25,000 clones, with around 45% found just once. The sequencing used tumor tissue, collected after nivolumab (anti-PD-1) treatment. All receptors come from a person aged 35-79 years with oral cavity squamous cell carcinoma.

The sample holds a few counts of this clone. The V call is TRBV18, the J call TRBJ1-1; weak D call: TRBD1 (5 bases). In germline, CDR1 is KGHSH, CDR2 LQKENI. The V end was cut by 3 bases, the J end by 4 bases, with 12 bases between. This CDR3 has 14 amino acids. CDR3 in amino acids: CASSPRDGITEAFF. Here the CDR3 DNA reads TGTGCCAGCTCACCTCGGGACGGAATCACTGAAGCTTTCTTT. Filled out from reference TRBV18 and TRBJ1-1, the complete variable domain reads NAGVMQNPRHLVRRRGQEARLRCSPMKGHSHVYWYRQLPEEGLKFMVYLQKENIIDESGMPKERFSAEFPKEGPSILRIQQVVRGDSAAYFCASSPRDGITEAFFGQGTRLTVV.

The chain combines TRBV7-2 with TRBJ1-2; perhaps TRBD1 as D (6 bases). From germline, CDR1 is SGHTA and CDR2 FQGNSA. CDR3 length: 14 residues. V lost 5 bases, J lost 2 bases, and 12 bases lay in between. The CDR3 here is CASSPGGPNYGYTF. Written as DNA, the CDR3 is TGTGCCAGCAGCCCGGGGGGGCCCAACTATGGCTACACCTTC.

This clone is medium-sized by share. The rearrangement uses TRBV18 and TRBJ2-2, with TRBD2 matching 14 bases. This CDR3 is 17 amino acids long. Germline trimming cut 4 bases from V and 4 bases from J; bases unmatched to any gene: 5. Germline lookup yields CDR1 KGHSH and CDR2 LQKENI. CDR3 bases: TGTGCCAGCTCACAGACTAGCGGGGGGGCCCGCACCGGGGAGCTGTTTTTT. Protein product: CASSQTSGGARTGELFF. Full variable domain (outside the CDR3, taken from reference TRBV18 and TRBJ2-2): NAGVMQNPRHLVRRRGQEARLRCSPMKGHSHVYWYRQLPEEGLKFMVYLQKENIIDESGMPKERFSAEFPKEGPSILRIQQVVRGDSAAYFCASSQTSGGARTGELFFGEGSRLTVL.

The gene calls are TRBV25-1 and TRBJ2-3; a possible D gene is TRBD1 (6 bases). There are 13 residues in the CDR3. Germline CDR1 MGHDK, CDR2 SYGVNS. The V end lost 4 bases, the J end lost 6 bases, and 11 bases lay between the germline ends. The CDR3 protein is CASSAQGSDTQYF. In DNA, the CDR3 is TGTGCCAGCAGTGCCCAGGGGTCGGATACGCAGTATTTT.

This chain joins TRBV7-9 and TRBJ1-5; 8 bases map to TRBD1. The CDR3 has 14 amino acids. Germline CDR1 reads SEHNR; CDR2 reads FQNEAQ (reference sequence). The V and J ends lost 6 bases and 6 bases, in that order; junction bases with no gene match: 7. CDR3 bases: TGTGCCAGCAGTCCGGACAGGGTTATTCAGCCCCAGCATTTT. Residues: CASSPDRVIQPQHF. Full variable domain (remainder filled in from reference TRBV7-9 and TRBJ1-5): DTGVSQNPRHKITKRGQNVTFRCDPISEHNRLYWYRQTLGQGPEFLTYFQNEAQLEKSRLLSDRFSAERPKGSFSTLEIQRTEQGDSAMYLCASSPDRVIQPQHFGDGTRLSIL.

The CDR3 DNA follows: TGCGCCAGCAGCTTGGGGCAGACTAATGAAAAACTGTTTTTT. Protein product: CASSLGQTNEKLFF. The V call is TRBV5-1, the J call TRBJ1-4; the D is unclear. Germline values: CDR1 SGHRS, CDR2 YFSETQ. The CDR3 contains 14 residues. Trimming shortened V by 0 bases and J by 2 bases, and 5 bases separated the two germline ends. Full variable domain (rest looked up from reference TRBV5-1 and TRBJ1-4): KAGVTQTPRYLIKTRGQQVTLSCSPISGHRSVSWYQQTPGQGLQFLFEYFSETQRNKGNFPGRFSGRQFSNSRSEMNVSTLELGDSALYLCASSLGQTNEKLFFGSGTQLSVL.

This clone has more than one count but fewer than ten. This chain links TRBV4-2 with TRBJ1-4; the D gene is possibly TRBD1 (5 bases). The CDR3 is made up of 15 amino acids. V was trimmed by 0 bases and J by 7 bases, leaving 12 bases between them. Germline CDR1 reads LGHNA; CDR2 reads YNFKEQ. CDR3 DNA: TGTGCCAGCAGCCAAGATTGGGCCGGGGGTGAAAAACTGTTTTTT. The encoded protein is CASSQDWAGGEKLFF.

The J gene is TRBJ2-1, the V gene TRBV10-1; a possible D gene is TRBD1 (5 bases). Between the trimmed V and J ends, which lost 3 bases and 5 bases, there was a span of 8 bases. CDR1 and CDR2 from the germline V gene are WNHNN and SYGVQD (reference sequence). The CDR3 spans 13 residues. CDR3 sequence: CASSDPRDNEQFF. The CDR3 DNA follows: TGCGCCAGCAGTGACCCCAGGGACAATGAGCAGTTCTTC.

The chain recombines TRBV7-2 with TRBJ2-3; TRBD2 matches at 7 bases. V shed 4 bases, J shed 2 bases, and the junction held 9 bases outside the gene matches. CDR1 is SGHTA, CDR2 FQGNSA, per germline. This CDR3 is built from 16 residues. CDR3: CASSSRASGLTDTQYF. The CDR3 nucleotides are TGTGCCAGCAGCTCAAGGGCTAGCGGCCTCACAGATACGCAGTATTTT.

This chain connects TRBV7-2 to TRBJ2-1; 10 positions match TRBD1. Looked up from germline, CDR1 is SGHTA and CDR2 is FQGNSA. CDR3 size: 14 residues. After removal of 2 bases from V and 6 bases from J, the junction contained 1 base not matched to a gene. CDR3 sequence (DNA): TGTGCCAGCAGCTTAAGGACAGGGGGCAATGAGCAGTTCTTC. Its protein product is CASSLRTGGNEQFF.

This rearrangement joins TRBV7-8 to TRBJ2-5, with D perhaps assigned TRBD1 or TRBD2 (6 bases each). Trimming took off 5 bases at V and 3 bases at J, with 16 bases between the two ends. The CDR3 is made up of 15 amino acids. Germline CDR1 reads SGHVS; CDR2 reads FQNEAQ. This CDR3 is CASSLGGGPKETQYF. In DNA form, the CDR3 reads TGTGCCAGCAGCCTAGGAGGGGGACCCAAAGAGACCCAGTACTTC.

V usage is TRBV14 and J usage is TRBJ1-1; no reliable D call. CDR1 is SGHDN and CDR2 is FVKESK in the germline V gene. With 0 bases removed from V and 5 bases from J, the gap between germline ends came to 7 bases. This CDR3 has 13 amino acids. The CDR3 spells CASSQEWVTEAFF. The CDR3 nucleotides read TGTGCCAGCAGCCAAGAATGGGTTACTGAAGCTTTCTTT.

The chain carries TRBV6-5 and TRBJ1-3, with D maybe TRBD1 (6 bases). The germline gives CDR1 MNHEY, CDR2 SVGAGI. V lost 5 bases to trimming and J lost 2 bases, with 13 bases between them. The CDR3 covers 15 residues. In DNA form, the CDR3 reads TGTGCCAGCAGTCGAGGACAGCAACCTGGAAACACCATATATTTT. Amino acids: CASSRGQQPGNTIYF.

This sequence joins TRBV15 and TRBJ2-3, with a weak D call TRBD1 (5 bases). CDR3 length: 13 residues. The germline V gene has CDR1 LNHNV and CDR2 YYDKDF (reference sequence). The germline V and J ends were trimmed by 0 bases and 6 bases, with 7 bases remaining between them. The CDR3 region has the DNA TGTGCCACCAGCAGAGAGACAGTGGATACGCAGTATTTT. It translates to CATSRETVDTQYF.

The V and J genes are TRBV4-1 and TRBJ1-5, with D hard to call. The CDR3 extends over 18 amino acids. The germline CDR1 and CDR2 sequences are MGHRA and YSYEKL. V lost 1 base and J 3 bases, leaving 19 bases between the germline ends. The CDR3 spells CASSQVLRHPTLNQPQHF. The CDR3 DNA reads TGCGCCAGCAGCCAAGTGTTGAGACATCCGACCCTCAATCAGCCCCAGCATTTT.

The chain links TRBV10-3 to TRBJ2-2; 8 bases fit TRBD1. Germline lookup yields CDR1 ENHRY and CDR2 SYGVKD. Germline trimming cut 2 bases from V and 2 bases from J; bases unmatched to any gene: 1. The CDR3 runs 15 residues. CDR3 DNA: TGTGCCATCAGTGAGGGACAGGGCAACACCGGGGAGCTGTTTTTT. Translation gives CAISEGQGNTGELFF.

The V gene is TRBV5-1, the J gene TRBJ2-3; 7 bases line up with TRBD1. Unmatched junction bases numbered 5, after V lost 4 bases and J lost 0 bases. This CDR3 has 15 amino acids. CDR1 and CDR2 from the germline V gene are SGHRS and YFSETQ. The CDR3 region is CASSPGQMSTDTQYF. In DNA, the CDR3 is TGCGCCAGCAGCCCGGGACAGATGAGCACAGATACGCAGTATTTT.